This T cell receptor beta chain is drawn from a study of T cell repertoires in cytomegalovirus infection. Study-wide findings and caveats: Ex vivo responses were dominated by HLA-C-restricted CMV-specific TCR beta clonotypes.

Each CDR3 protein gets one entry after TCRdb re-called the reads with MiXCR. The table lists roughly 570,000 distinct CDR3 sequences, approximately 40% of them singletons, with about 48% in the top ten. A word on this clonotype: Its antigen is not identified.

There are 13 residues in the CDR3. Trimming took off 5 bases at V and 7 bases at J, with 11 bases between the two ends. The clonotype was recovered from a human donor in good health (CMV status not recorded). Some clones in this sample may be carry-over from other donors' samples. The V and J genes are TRBV12-3 or TRBV12-4 and TRBJ1-4, with D unclear. The sequences come from cultured PBMCs, collected from culture after CMV antigen stimulation. CDR3 coding DNA: TGTGCCAGCAGTCCGGAGGCGGGTGAAAAACTGTTTTTT. This codes for CASSPEAGEKLFF.